The rows below give T cell receptor beta chains drawn from one sample of a study of ipilimumab plus nivolumab after autologous stem cell transplantation. Measured with immunoSEQ multiplex PCR; TCRdb has only the in-frame clones, and not every one. The data show 37,000 or so clones, more than 85% seen once. This specimen was PBMCs, taken in a trial of ipilimumab plus nivolumab as post-transplant consolidation. These receptors were collected from a male donor with multiple myeloma. Each CDR3 is given with its conserved first and last residue. A D gene is named only where the DNA matches it firmly. Size is stated for part of the rows, as once, few or many counts, or as a class when the clone is expanded.

abundance	v_gene	j_gene	d_gene	CDR3nt	CDR3aa
once	TRBV27	TRBJ2-2	TRBD2	TGTGCCAGCAGTTCGTGGGGACTAGCGGAGTTCACCGGGGAGCTGTTTTTT	CASSSWGLAEFTGELFF
once	TRBV10-3	TRBJ2-1	TRBD2	TGTGCCATCAGACCCGATAGCGGGGTGAGTGAGCAGTTCTTC	CAIRPDSGVSEQFF
NA	TRBV10-1	TRBJ2-3	NA	TGCGCCAGGAATTCCCAACTCCGCACAGATACGCAGTATTTT	CARNSQLRTDTQYF
NA	TRBV5-1	TRBJ2-7	NA	TGCGCCAGCAGCCAATCCTACGAGCAGTACTTC	CASSQSYEQYF
NA	TRBV19	TRBJ1-2	NA	TGTGCCACCCGGGACCTCTATGGCTACACCTTC	CATRDLYGYTF
NA	TRBV28	TRBJ1-6	NA	TGTGCCAGCAGTTTGCACAGGGACAATTCACCCCTCCACTTT	CASSLHRDNSPLHF
NA	TRBV29-1	TRBJ1-1	TRBD1	TGCAGCGTGGGACAGATATTGAACACTGAAGCTTTCTTT	CSVGQILNTEAFF
NA	TRBV11-3	TRBJ2-5	NA	TGTGCCAGCAGCACCGGGGTACAAGAGACCCAGTACTTC	CASSTGVQETQYF
NA	TRBV27	TRBJ1-1	TRBD1	TGTGCCAGCAGTTTTGACAGGGGAGGTGAAGCTTTCTTT	CASSFDRGGEAFF
NA	TRBV28	TRBJ1-2	NA	TGTGCCAGCAGTCTGCAGGGCCCCTATGGCTACACCTTC	CASSLQGPYGYTF
NA	TRBV4-1	TRBJ2-3	NA	TGCGCCAGCAGCCAACAGGGATTTCGGACAGATACGCAGTATTTT	CASSQQGFRTDTQYF
NA	TRBV7-2	TRBJ2-5	TRBD2	TGTGCCAGCAGCTTAAGCGTGGGGGGGGAGACCCAGTACTTC	CASSLSVGGETQYF
once	TRBV14	TRBJ2-1	TRBD2	TGTGCCAGCAGCCCCAGAGGGGGCGGGAGGGGTAATGAGCAGTTCTTC	CASSPRGGGRGNEQFF
NA	TRBV19	TRBJ2-6	NA	TGTGCCAGTAGTATAAGACAATCTGGGGCCAACGTCCTGACTTTC	CASSIRQSGANVLTF
few	TRBV7-2	TRBJ2-7	TRBD2	TGTGCCAGCAGCTTAGGGGGACTAGCGGGGACCTACGAGCAGTACTTC	CASSLGGLAGTYEQYF
NA	TRBV19	TRBJ2-1	NA	TGTGCCAGTAGTATAGATAGGAGTCGTAACGATGAGCAGTTCTTC	CASSIDRSRNDEQFF
NA	TRBV5-4	TRBJ2-1	TRBD2	TGTGCCAGCAGCCCAGCGGGAGGTCTTCCCTACAATGAGCAGTTCTTC	CASSPAGGLPYNEQFF
few	TRBV19	TRBJ2-2	NA	TGTGCCAGTAGTATCCAGGGTACCACCGGGGAGCTGTTTTTT	CASSIQGTTGELFF
NA	TRBV7-2	TRBJ1-6	NA	TGTGCCAGCAGCCAAAGGCGGGCCTCATATAATTCACCCCTCCACTTT	CASSQRRASYNSPLHF
NA	TRBV7-2	TRBJ2-1	TRBD1	TGTGCCAGCAGCTATCCAGGGGGACCCCACAATGAGCAGTTCTTC	CASSYPGGPHNEQFF
NA	TRBV6-5	TRBJ2-1	TRBD1	TGTGCCAGCAGTCGCGACAGGGGGGTACGCAATGAGCAGTTCTTC	CASSRDRGVRNEQFF
NA	TRBV7-9	TRBJ1-2	NA	TGTGCCAGCAGCTTATCATCAACTAACTATGGCTACACCTTC	CASSLSSTNYGYTF
NA	TRBV5-6	TRBJ1-4	TRBD1	TGTGCCAGCAGCCGCCCCCACAGGGGAGATGAAAAACTGTTTTTT	CASSRPHRGDEKLFF
NA	TRBV20-1	TRBJ1-2	TRBD1	TGCAGTGCACCCTCGACAGGGGGCACCACCTTC	CSAPSTGGTTF
NA	TRBV18	TRBJ2-5	NA	TGTGCCAGCTCACCAGGGGTTCAAGAGACCCAGTACTTC	CASSPGVQETQYF
NA	TRBV27	TRBJ2-7	TRBD1	TGTGCCAGCAGGCTAGGACAGGGGGTGTTCCCGCAGTACTTC	CASRLGQGVFPQYF
NA	TRBV27	TRBJ2-1	TRBD2	TGTGCCAGCAAGTTACTAGCGGGAAATAATGAGCAGTTCTTC	CASKLLAGNNEQFF
NA	TRBV6-5	TRBJ2-1	NA	TGTGCCAGCAGTTGGACGAGCTCCTACAATGAGCAGTTCTTC	CASSWTSSYNEQFF
NA	TRBV21-1	TRBJ2-7	NA	TGTGCCAGCAGCAAAGGGACCCAGGTAGTCTCGTACGAGCAGTACTTC	CASSKGTQVVSYEQYF
NA	TRBV2	TRBJ2-5	NA	TGTGCCAGCAGTGAGGTCGTCCTGTCGGAGACCCAGTACTTC	CASSEVVLSETQYF
NA	TRBV6-1	TRBJ1-2	TRBD1	TGTGCCAGCAGCCCAGGGGGAGAAGACTATGGCTACACCTTC	CASSPGGEDYGYTF
NA	TRBV6-6	TRBJ1-1	TRBD1	TGTGCCAGCAGTTACCCCGGGACAGGGAAGAATGAAGCTTTCTTT	CASSYPGTGKNEAFF
NA	TRBV29-1	TRBJ1-1	NA	TGCAGCGTTGAAGATCTGAACACTGAAGCTTTCTTT	CSVEDLNTEAFF
once	TRBV5-1	TRBJ2-2	NA	TGCGCCAGCAGCCCCGACAGAACGAACACCGGGGAGCTGTTTTTT	CASSPDRTNTGELFF
NA	TRBV7-9	TRBJ2-1	TRBD2	TGTGCCAGCAGCTTCGGACTAGCGGGGCTCAATGAGCAGTTCTTC	CASSFGLAGLNEQFF
once	TRBV5-8	TRBJ2-1	TRBD1	TGTGCCAGCAGCAGACAGGGCGATGAGCAGTTCTTC	CASSRQGDEQFF
NA	TRBV6-1	TRBJ2-1	NA	TGTGCCAGCAACCGGGCTCAGGAAGGATTTGAGCAGTTCTTC	CASNRAQEGFEQFF
NA	TRBV9	TRBJ1-3	TRBD1	TGTGCCAGCAGCGTAGCTCCGACAGGGGAGGCTGGAAACACCATATATTTT	CASSVAPTGEAGNTIYF
NA	TRBV4-3	TRBJ2-3	NA	TGCGCCAGCAGCCAAGGCCAGCGGAGCACAGATACGCAGTATTTT	CASSQGQRSTDTQYF
NA	TRBV28	TRBJ2-3	TRBD2	TGTGCCAGCAGTTTGTTAGCGGGAGGCACAGATACGCAGTATTTT	CASSLLAGGTDTQYF
NA	TRBV2	TRBJ2-7	NA	TGTGCCAGCAGGGCCGGCCGGGACATCTACGAGCAGTACTTC	CASRAGRDIYEQYF
NA	TRBV5-1	TRBJ1-6	TRBD1	TGCGCCAGCAGCTTTGACAGGGTGGGAGATAATTCACCCCTCCACTTT	CASSFDRVGDNSPLHF
NA	TRBV6-5	TRBJ2-7	TRBD1	TGTGCCAGCAGTCTCAGTCAGGGGGTTTTTAACGAGCAGTACTTC	CASSLSQGVFNEQYF
NA	TRBV2	TRBJ2-1	NA	TGTGCCAGCACCGTGGTGCTAACAGCAAGCAATGAGCAGTTCTTC	CASTVVLTASNEQFF
NA	TRBV28	TRBJ2-7	TRBD1	TGTGCCAGCAGTTCGGTACAGGGGGGCCCGAGTTACGAGCAGTACTTC	CASSSVQGGPSYEQYF
NA	TRBV11-2	TRBJ1-1	NA	TGTGCCAGCAGCTTAGTTGTAGGGCGTGGTACTGAAGCTTTCTTT	CASSLVVGRGTEAFF
NA	TRBV7-9	TRBJ2-7	TRBD2	TGTGCCAGCAGCTCCTGGACTAGTTCCCACGAGCAGTACTTC	CASSSWTSSHEQYF
NA	TRBV19	TRBJ2-3	NA	TGTGCCAGTAGTATAGACCCTGCTGGGCCCGGGACAGATACGCAGTATTTT	CASSIDPAGPGTDTQYF
once	TRBV5-8	TRBJ2-2	TRBD2	TGTGCCAGCAGCCTGACCCTAGCGGGTGACACCGGGGAGCTGTTTTTT	CASSLTLAGDTGELFF
NA	TRBV6-1	TRBJ2-2	NA	TGTGCCAGCAGGTTAGGGAACACCGGGGAGCTGTTTTTT	CASRLGNTGELFF
NA	TRBV15	TRBJ2-1	TRBD1	TGTGCCACCAGCCAGGACAGGAACTCCTACAATGAGCAGTTCTTC	CATSQDRNSYNEQFF
NA	TRBV4-3	TRBJ2-2	TRBD2	TGCGCCAGCAGCTCCTGGGAGGCGGGAGGGATCGGGGAGCTGTTTTTT	CASSSWEAGGIGELFF
NA	TRBV7-2	TRBJ2-5	NA	TGTGCCACCGCGACAGGTTTCCAAGAGACCCAGTACTTC	CATATGFQETQYF
NA	TRBV6-5	TRBJ2-7	NA	TGTGCCAGCAGTTACACATACGGGGGTTCCTACGAGCAGTACTTC	CASSYTYGGSYEQYF
once	TRBV28	TRBJ2-7	NA	TGTGCCAGCAGCCCACAGGGATACTACGAGCAGTACTTC	CASSPQGYYEQYF
NA	TRBV15	TRBJ1-2	NA	TGTGCCACCAGCAAAGGGGACTCCAGTCCGGGGGTGGGCGGCTACACCTTC	CATSKGDSSPGVGGYTF
NA	TRBV11-3	TRBJ2-3	TRBD2	TGTGCCAGCAGCGGAACTAGCGGATACAGCACAGATACGCAGTATTTT	CASSGTSGYSTDTQYF